This T cell receptor (beta chain) was obtained from a study of read filtering for tumor transcriptome and immune sequencing. Study-level points and caveats: In IR-seq, single-read clonotypes were about 80% of clonotypes but around 3.5% of reads. Dropping single-read clonotypes raised IR-seq and RNA-seq shared-clonotype correlation.

CDR3 length equals 16 residues. V lost 6 bases and J lost 2, with 17 bases in between. The germline V gene has CDR1 MDHEN and CDR2 SYDVKM. The library was built from around 400 ng RNA with molecular barcoded adaptors for alpha/delta and beta/gamma chains. TCRdb ran MiXCR on the reads and lists one entry per CDR3 protein. The sample contains fewer than 35,000 distinct CDR3 sequences, approximately 17% of which appear only once. This clonotype was seen repeatedly, ten times or more. What it binds is not known. The TCR sequence derives from a donor at least 40 years old with multiple myeloma. The rearrangement uses TRBV28 and TRBJ2-4; D perhaps matches TRBD2 (6 bases). The sequencing input was a population of CD138-negative cells sorted from bone marrow. CDR3 region: CASSSSPGGSKNIQYF. CDR3 sequence (DNA): TGTGCCAGCAGCTCTTCACCCGGAGGGTCCAAAAACATTCAGTACTTC.